This entry lists 18 T cell receptor beta chains sequenced from one sample in a study of shared clonotypes between healthy human individuals (dated by TCRdb to 2018 to 2020). The library was made by the immunoSEQ multiplex PCR assay. TCRdb's version of the immuneACCESS table is confined to in-frame rearrangements and falls short of the full clone set. An unresolved V gene accounts for under half of the shortfall where checked; the remainder is of unknown origin. Across this sample there are more than 2 million clones, with around 95% seen only once. The biggest ten clones account for roughly 0.13% of the sample. Sequencing was performed on naive CD4+ T cells sorted from blood. The sample's cell subset or site label, decoded: CD45RA+ positively selected. These receptor sequences come from a man between 18 and 29 years old in good health.

The V and J genes are TRBV30 and TRBJ1-3; D unresolved. CDR1 GTSNPN and CDR2 SVGIG come from the germline V gene (reference sequence). The germline V and J ends were trimmed by 1 base and 4 bases, with 20 bases remaining between them. This CDR3 has 17 amino acids. The DNA for the CDR3 is TGTGCCTGGAGTGCGGCCCTTTCTTCAGGAGGAGGAAACACCATATATTTT. Translating it yields CAWSAALSSGGGNTIYF.

J is TRBJ2-2 and V is TRBV6-1; D may be TRBD2 (7 bases). The ends were cut back, 2 bases at V and 3 bases at J, with 22 bases in the middle. Germline CDR1 and CDR2: MNHNS and SASEGT. The CDR3 sequence is 19 residues long. CDR3 loop: CASSEKGFSGGHYTGELFF. CDR3 DNA: TGTGCCAGCAGTGAAAAGGGCTTTTCGGGGGGCCACTACACCGGGGAGCTGTTTTTT.

The chain recombines TRBV7-9 with TRBJ2-3; D may be TRBD2 (5 bases). The ends were cut back, 8 bases at V and 3 bases at J, with 12 bases in the middle. CDR1 and CDR2 from the germline V gene are SEHNR and FQNEAQ (reference sequence). The CDR3 is made up of 13 amino acids. In DNA, the CDR3 is TGTGCCAGCTTCCGCCGGGAAACAGATACGCAGTATTTT. Translated, it gives CASFRRETDTQYF.

V usage is TRBV7-9 and J usage is TRBJ1-4; no definite D call. The CDR3 consists of 15 residues. CDR1 SEHNR and CDR2 FQNEAQ come from the germline V gene (reference sequence). V gave up 3 bases and J gave up 1 base, with 9 bases separating them. DNA of the CDR3: TGTGCCAGCAGCTTCTGGACGGAAACTAATGAAAAACTGTTTTTT. Translating gives CASSFWTETNEKLFF.

The chain recombines TRBV13 with TRBJ1-3; a weak D match, TRBD1 (5 bases). The ends were cut back, 5 bases at V and 5 bases at J, with 19 bases in the middle. CDR1 is PRHDT, CDR2 FYEKMQ, per germline (reference sequence). This CDR3 region has 16 residues. The CDR3 spells CASSPSPEGDRNTIYF. The CDR3 bases are TGTGCCAGCAGCCCAAGCCCAGAAGGGGATAGAAACACCATATATTTT.

The V call is TRBV5-4, the J call TRBJ1-1; 7 nucleotides align to TRBD1. This CDR3 contains 14 residues. V shed 0 bases and J 3 bases; nucleotides not matched to a gene: 2. The germline V gene has CDR1 SGHNT and CDR2 YYREEE (reference sequence). The DNA of the CDR3 is TGTGCCAGCAGCTTGGCAGGGGGTCACACTGAAGCTTTCTTT. This gives the protein CASSLAGGHTEAFF.

J is TRBJ1-4 and V is TRBV30; maybe TRBD1 (6 bases). In germline, CDR1 is GTSNPN, CDR2 SVGIG (reference sequence). Trimming cost V 8 bases and J 8 bases, with 18 bases left between them. This CDR3 contains 13 residues. The CDR3 nucleotides are TGTGCCCAGGCAACCCAGGGGACCGAAAAACTGTTTTTT. Translation: CAQATQGTEKLFF.

In its sample, this clone was seen once. The chain uses TRBV7-8 and TRBJ2-1; 9 bases are a match to TRBD1. CDR1 and CDR2 (germline): SGHVS, FQNEAQ. Germline trimming cut 4 bases from V and 4 bases from J; bases unmatched to any gene: 8. This CDR3 comprises 16 residues. CDR3 coding DNA: TGTGCCAGCAGCTCCCTGACAGGGGGGATTTACAATGAGCAGTTCTTC. It specifies CASSSLTGGIYNEQFF.

The chain joins TRBV30 to TRBJ1-4; D uncertain. Deletions cut 4 bases from V and 1 base from J, with 10 bases between. The CDR3 loop spans 14 amino acids. Germline CDR1 GTSNPN, CDR2 SVGIG (reference sequence). In DNA form, the CDR3 reads TGTGCCTGGACTACCGGGTTAACTAATGAAAAACTGTTTTTT. This translates into CAWTTGLTNEKLFF.

The V and J genes are TRBV30 and TRBJ2-1, with D tentatively TRBD2 (6 bases). Trimming took 0 bases from V and 5 from J, leaving 14 bases between them. The CDR3 spans 15 residues. The germline V gene has CDR1 GTSNPN and CDR2 SVGIG (reference sequence). Here the CDR3 DNA reads TGTGCCTGGAGTGTTTGGCGGGATGGGAACAATGAGCAGTTCTTC. As protein: CAWSVWRDGNNEQFF.

The DNA of the CDR3 is TGTGCCAGCAGTGAATTTGGTGATCAGCCCCAGCATTTT. Its translation is CASSEFGDQPQHF. The chain links TRBV6-1 to TRBJ1-5; D is undetermined. The V end was cut by 2 bases, the J end by 5 bases, with 7 bases between. CDR3 size: 13 residues. The germline V gene has CDR1 MNHNS and CDR2 SASEGT.

The chain recombines TRBV7-2 with TRBJ2-2; the D is unclear. Between the trimmed V and J ends, which lost 7 bases and 7 bases, there was a span of 13 bases. CDR1 SGHTA and CDR2 FQGNSA come from the germline V gene. CDR3 size: 13 residues. The DNA of the CDR3 is TGTGCCAGCATCTGGGCCTGGGGCGGGGAGCTGTTTTTT. This encodes CASIWAWGGELFF.

The genes are TRBV19 and TRBJ1-6; no definite D call. CDR1 and CDR2 (germline): LNHDA, SQIVND (reference sequence). Trimming took off 3 bases at V and 8 bases at J, with 5 bases between the two ends. The CDR3 sequence is 12 residues long. The CDR3 bases are TGTGCCAGTAGTATCCCAGATTCACCCCTCCACTTT. Its translation is CASSIPDSPLHF.

V is TRBV11-2 and J is TRBJ2-6; 9 bases align to TRBD1. The V and J ends lost 6 bases and 0 bases, in that order; junction bases with no gene match: 9. The CDR3 is 18 amino acids. Germline V gene data show CDR1 as SGHAT and CDR2 as FQNNGV. CDR3 sequence: CASRRPGQGISGANVLTF. The CDR3 DNA reads as TGTGCCAGCAGGCGACCGGGACAGGGAATCTCTGGGGCCAACGTCCTGACTTTC.

This rearrangement joins TRBV18 to TRBJ1-5; D is perhaps TRBD1 (5 bases). The CDR3 is made up of 15 amino acids. In germline, CDR1 is KGHSH, CDR2 LQKENI. The V end was cut by 3 bases, the J end by 6 bases, with 15 bases between. CDR3 nucleotides: TGTGCCAGCTCACCCAATGGTCGGGGGGGTCAGCCCCAGCATTTT. This encodes CASSPNGRGGQPQHF. The full variable domain, its missing parts supplied by reference TRBV18 and TRBJ1-5, is NAGVMQNPRHLVRRRGQEARLRCSPMKGHSHVYWYRQLPEEGLKFMVYLQKENIIDESGMPKERFSAEFPKEGPSILRIQQVVRGDSAAYFCASSPNGRGGQPQHFGDGTRLSIL.

V gene TRBV6-1 combines with J gene TRBJ2-7; possibly TRBD2 for D (5 bases). V was cut by 6 bases and J by 5 bases, with 8 bases left in between. Germline assignment: CDR1 MNHNS and CDR2 SASEGT. This CDR3 has 11 residues. The CDR3: CASSGLNEQYF. The CDR3 region has the DNA TGTGCCAGCAGCGGACTTAACGAGCAGTACTTC.

This chain uses TRBV29-1 with TRBJ2-1, with 11 bases aligning to TRBD2. This CDR3 comprises 17 residues. Germline CDR1 reads SQVTM; CDR2 reads ANQGSEA. V shed 2 bases, J shed 0 bases, and the junction held 6 bases outside the gene matches. CDR3 bases: TGCAGCGTTGAACGGCTAGCGGGGGGCTCCTCCTACAATGAGCAGTTCTTC. Its protein product is CSVERLAGGSSYNEQFF.

V and J are TRBV20-1 and TRBJ1-4; possibly TRBD1 for D (6 bases). The CDR3 totals 10 residues. V was trimmed by 6 bases and J by 15 bases, leaving 14 bases between them. Germline CDR1 and CDR2: DFQATT and SNEGSKA (reference sequence). CDR3 bases: TGCAGTGCCAGGTCAGGGGAGGTGTTTTTT. This gives the protein CSARSGEVFF.